What follows describes a single TCR beta chain. No antigen is known for it. This sample was taken from a study of T cell responses to AZD1222 COVID-19 vaccine. Overall study findings and caveats: Nearly half of spike-specific TCRs reportedly target unmutated variant regions. Females outnumbered males among donors, who were mostly white British; clonal diversity was possibly underestimated. When two AZD1222 doses had been given, Spike-specific TCR breadth and depth rose. Baseline testing showed seropositivity in only six or seven AZD1222 recipients.

CDR3 length: 15 amino acids. CDR1 and CDR2 from the germline V gene are LNHDA and SQIVND (reference sequence). V was clipped by 7 bases and J by 2 bases; unmatched bases: 5. Libraries were prepared by immunoSEQ multiplex PCR; TCRdb keeps only in-frame clonotypes and omits some of them. This table has more than 150,000 clones, about 90% appearing once. This TCR was sampled from an adult who received the AZD1222 COVID-19 vaccine. This chain uses TRBV19 with TRBJ2-7; 13 bases line up with TRBD2. The sample was peripheral blood, taken 28 days after the second AZD1222 dose. The CDR3 nucleotides read TGTGCCAGTAACTCGGGACTAGCGGGACCCTACGAGCAGTACTTC. Protein: CASNSGLAGPYEQYF.